The sequence of this T cell receptor beta chain was determined in a study of beta chain features in type 1 diabetes (dated by TCRdb to the late 2010s). For context, the study as a whole: Mean age, gender distribution, total cell number and subset yield did not differ between patients and healthy donors. A total of 100 million to 140 million sorted cells were examined across all samples, and the number of cells per subset was strongly correlated with RNA yield. The study compared the TCRB repertoires of sorted circulating CD4+ T cell subsets in recently diagnosed type 1 diabetes patients with those in matched healthy donors. Naive and central memory subsets were obtained from all 30 or so donors, but regulatory and stem cell-like memory subsets were isolated from only 8 patients and roughly eight healthy donors.

The entire amount of isolated RNA was reverse transcribed using the High Capacity cDNA Reverse Transcription Kit, so the sequenced TCRB transcripts were expressed ones. Naive, central memory and regulatory T cell samples underwent deep immunoSEQ sequencing, averaging roughly 3.5 million total reads per sample. Sorted cells were lysed in RLT buffer and RNA was extracted with DNase-treated RNeasy Micro or Mini kits, depending on cell number. To prevent cross-contamination, each cell subset was processed individually, whereas patient and healthy donor samples were processed jointly. The immunoSEQ multiplex PCR was used to amplify TCRB sequences from cDNA, generating 87-bp fragments that spanned the CDR3 region. Sequencing of the amplicons was done on the Illumina HiSeq platform. The original pipeline was this. PCR bias was computationally corrected using synthetic template baselines, reads within Hamming distance 2 were collapsed, and singletons that could not be merged were discarded. Reads were aligned against IMGT so that V, D and J genes, CDR3 length and insertions or deletions at six rearrangement sites could be assigned. Within each subset, clonotype counts were normalized to the number of sorted cells before true diversity and Gini coefficients were calculated with the tcR R package. The overlap coefficient, calculated on TCRB nucleotide sequences, was used to quantify repertoire sharing. TCRdb took over this immuneACCESS table, retaining in-frame rearrangements with V and J assigned. Such tables are incomplete; in checked studies, under half of the missing clones stem from an unresolved V gene, and the remainder is unexplained. V and J calls and clone size follow that table, whereas D and trimming were derived from the DNA. This sample comprises a few hundred thousand clones, 9.6% of them detected only once. Of the sample, about 0.64% falls within the top ten clones.

Clipping removes 4 bases from V and 0 bases from J, with 5 as the unmatched junction base count. Taken from cysteine to phenylalanine, the CDR3 has 16 residues. The sequence is cut down to CDR3 DNA, 48 bases in frame from base 1. The germline V gene (reference sequence) yields LNHDA for CDR1 and SQIVND for CDR2. Each donor gave one peripheral blood draw, averaging approximately 120 mL, which was collected into heparinised tubes. A BD FACSAria II and a panel including CD45RO, CCR7, CD25, CD127, CD95 and CD27 were used to sort naive, central memory, regulatory and stem cell-like memory CD4+ T cells. Every sorted population had a purity above 95%. PBMCs were separated immediately by Lymphoprep density gradient centrifugation and were stained directly, without being cultured. To minimize batch effects, samples were stained and sorted in pairs, one healthy donor with one patient per experiment. This clone was seen many times. Its antigen is currently not known. The record has no base qualities; no much larger clone is one base away.

General conclusions and limits of the study: In all four CD4+ subsets, TCRB CDR3 length was moderately but significantly shorter in type 1 diabetes patients. Fewer insertions and more nucleotide deletions at VDJ recombination sites were observed in patients with type 1 diabetes, implying thymic rearrangement abnormalities. PCR may preferentially amplify shorter templates, but because patient and control samples were amplified and corrected together, any resulting skew would affect both groups equally. Because cDNA was sequenced instead of genomic DNA, activated cells with high expression could be over-represented, although the groups did not differ in activation or CD3 levels. Because small numbers of individuals were included in the HLA sub-analyses, any influence of HLA type on TCRB rearrangement was left unresolved. Naive, central memory and regulatory TCRB repertoires appeared to be more alike among patients than among healthy donors.

The sequenced sample consisted of central memory CD4+ T cells from blood. The sequence is built from TRBV19 and TRBJ2-7, with 11 bases aligning to TRBD2. This receptor was taken from a man aged 30 to 39 with type 1 diabetes. The CDR3 in this case is CASSKGLAALSYEQYF. The DNA sequence is given as TGTGCCAGTAGTAAGGGACTAGCGGCACTCTCCTACGAGCAGTACTTC.